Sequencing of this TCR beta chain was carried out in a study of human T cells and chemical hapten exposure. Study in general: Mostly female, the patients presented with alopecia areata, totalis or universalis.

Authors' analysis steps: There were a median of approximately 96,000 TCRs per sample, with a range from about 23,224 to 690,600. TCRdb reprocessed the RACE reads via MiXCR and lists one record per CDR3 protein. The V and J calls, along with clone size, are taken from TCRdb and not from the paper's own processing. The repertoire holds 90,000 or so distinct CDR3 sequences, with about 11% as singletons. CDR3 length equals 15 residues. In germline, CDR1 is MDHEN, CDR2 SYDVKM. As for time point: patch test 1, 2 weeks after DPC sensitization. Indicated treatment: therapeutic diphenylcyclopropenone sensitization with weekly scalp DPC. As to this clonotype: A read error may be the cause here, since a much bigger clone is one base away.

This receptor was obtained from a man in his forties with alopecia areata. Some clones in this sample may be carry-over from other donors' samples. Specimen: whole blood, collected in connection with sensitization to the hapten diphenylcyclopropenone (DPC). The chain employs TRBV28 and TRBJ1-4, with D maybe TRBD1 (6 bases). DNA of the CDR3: TGTGCCAACAGTCCCGGACAGCTTTTAATGGGGAAACTGTTTTTT. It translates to CANSPGQLLMGKLFF.